These T cell receptor beta chains were read from a single sample in a study of OX40 agonist ivuxolimab in advanced cancers. Assay used: immunoSEQ multiplex PCR; TCRdb lists only in-frame clones, some missing. This table holds tens of thousands of clones, less than 90% found once. This specimen consisted of CD4+ or CD8+ T cells sorted from blood, obtained in a trial of the OX40 agonist ivuxolimab. These receptors all come from an adult with an advanced solid tumor such as melanoma, head and neck, liver or kidney cancer. CDR3s include the opening cysteine and the closing phenylalanine or tryptophan. Each record gives: J gene, V gene, D gene, clone size, CDR3 DNA, CDR3 protein. The D gene is left open where the match is weak. Expanded clones get a size class; other rows say once, few or many, or leave the size out.

TRBJ2-1 TRBV7-6 - - TGTGCCAGCAGCCCCCGAGCGGTCTCCTACAATGAGCAGTTCTTC CASSPRAVSYNEQFF
TRBJ2-7 TRBV28 - - TGTGCCAGCAGTTTAGCAGGGCCCCGTCTCTACGAGCAGTACTTC CASSLAGPRLYEQYF
TRBJ2-5 TRBV2 TRBD1 once TGTGCCAGCAGTGTGCGACAGGGGGTTGAGGAGACCCAGTACTTC CASSVRQGVEETQYF
TRBJ2-5 TRBV29-1 - - TGCAGCGTTGAGCGTAAGAGAGGTCTCCAAGAGACCCAGTACTTC CSVERKRGLQETQYF
TRBJ2-7 TRBV2 TRBD1 - TGTGCCAGCAGTTCTGCCGGGACAGGGACCTACGAGCAGTACTTC CASSSAGTGTYEQYF
TRBJ2-2 TRBV2 TRBD2 - TGTGCCAGCAGGGGGACTAGCGGGAGGGTGTGGAACACCGGGGAGCTGTTTTTT CASRGTSGRVWNTGELFF
TRBJ2-2 TRBV2 TRBD2 - TGTGCCAGCAGCAGAGAAAGCGGGAGCATCAACACCGGGGAGCTGTTTTTT CASSRESGSINTGELFF
TRBJ2-2 TRBV19 TRBD1 - TGTGCCAGTAGTATAGGAAACAGGGGTATCGGGGAGCTGTTTTTT CASSIGNRGIGELFF
TRBJ1-1 TRBV2 TRBD1 - TGTGCCAGCAGGGTTGGACAGGGTGAAGCTTTCTTT CASRVGQGEAFF
TRBJ2-7 TRBV28 - - TGTGCCAGCAGTTTCGTCCAGGGTCAGTACTTC CASSFVQGQYF
TRBJ1-5 TRBV11-2 - - TGTGCCAGCAGCTTAGACTCCAGGAATCAGCCCCAGCATTTT CASSLDSRNQPQHF
TRBJ2-7 TRBV7-9 TRBD2 - TGTGCCAGCAGCCAACGTGGGACTAGCGGGAGGGCTTACTACGAGCAGTACTTC CASSQRGTSGRAYYEQYF
TRBJ2-5 TRBV6-4 - - TGTGCCAGCAGTCCCAGGGGGGTCAGTGGTAGCCTGCAAGAGACCCAGTACTTC CASSPRGVSGSLQETQYF
TRBJ2-3 TRBV30 - - TGTGCCTGGAGTTCGGGACATTCGGCAGATACGCAGTATTTT CAWSSGHSADTQYF
TRBJ2-1 TRBV30 - - TGTGCCTGGAGCGAGAGCTCCTACAATGAGCAGTTCTTC CAWSESSYNEQFF
TRBJ2-3 TRBV7-2 - - TGTGCCAGCACTTCCGGGGGTAAGGGGCAGTATTTT CASTSGGKGQYF
TRBJ1-2 TRBV19 - once TGTGCCAGGCAACACAGGAGTTCGGGAGGCTACACCTTC CARQHRSSGGYTF
TRBJ2-3 TRBV11-2 TRBD2 - TGTGCCAGCAGCTCAGCCCCACTAGCGGGAGATCGTGATACGCAGTATTTT CASSSAPLAGDRDTQYF
TRBJ2-5 TRBV19 TRBD2 - TGTGCCAGTAGTATGGGGACTAGTGGGGCCCAGTACTTC CASSMGTSGAQYF
TRBJ1-2 TRBV11-2 - once TGTGCCAGCAGCCCGAGGGCTGGCTACACCTTC CASSPRAGYTF
TRBJ1-5 TRBV19 - - TGTGCCAGTAGCGTACAGGGTATCAATCAGCCCCAGCATTTT CASSVQGINQPQHF
TRBJ1-4 TRBV19 TRBD1 - TGTGCCAGTAGGGCGCGGGCCGGGACAGAAGAAAAACTGTTTTTT CASRARAGTEEKLFF
TRBJ2-1 TRBV5-1 TRBD2 medium-sized TGCGCCAGCAGAACTAGCGGGGCTGATTGGAATGAGCAGTTCTTC CASRTSGADWNEQFF
TRBJ2-1 TRBV29-1 - - TGCAGCGTTCGGCGACCCGGGAATGAGCAGTTCTTC CSVRRPGNEQFF
TRBJ1-4 TRBV11-2 - - TGTGCCAGCAGCTTAGATGGGAATGAAAAACTGTTTTTT CASSLDGNEKLFF
TRBJ2-3 TRBV10-2 - - TGCGCCAGCAGTCTAGTGGGAGATACGCAGTATTTT CASSLVGDTQYF
TRBJ1-4 TRBV30 TRBD1 - TGTGCCTGGAGTGTGGAACAGGGGGCGCGGGAAAAACTGTTTTTT CAWSVEQGAREKLFF
TRBJ2-6 TRBV27 - - TGTGCCAGCAGTTTGAGGGTGAGGGCCTCTGGGGCCAACGTCCTGACTTTC CASSLRVRASGANVLTF
TRBJ2-6 TRBV5-4 - - TGTGCCAGCAGCCTAGAAACAGGGCTCTCTGGGGCCAACGTCCTGACTTTC CASSLETGLSGANVLTF
TRBJ2-5 TRBV9 TRBD2 once TGTGCCAGCACCCCTAGCGGGATCAAAGAGACCCAGTACTTC CASTPSGIKETQYF
TRBJ1-3 TRBV4-1 - - TGCGCCAGCAGCCAAGATTGGGGGGGAGGAAACACCATATATTTT CASSQDWGGGNTIYF
TRBJ1-4 TRBV6-1 - - TGTGCCAGCAGTGAGCAGCTTACAACTAATGAAAAACTGTTTTTT CASSEQLTTNEKLFF
TRBJ1-4 TRBV30 - - TGTGCCTGGAGTGACTGGGAAAAACTGTTTTTT CAWSDWEKLFF
TRBJ1-2 TRBV6-1 - - TGTGCCAGCAGCCCCAGGGTTTGGGGCTACACCTTC CASSPRVWGYTF
TRBJ1-5 TRBV5-1 TRBD1 once TGCGCCAGCAGCTTGGGGGCGACAGGGCATAATCAGCCCCAGCATTTT CASSLGATGHNQPQHF
TRBJ1-1 TRBV2 - - TGTGCCAGCAGTGAAGCGCGGAGGATGAACACTGAAGCTTTCTTT CASSEARRMNTEAFF
TRBJ2-2 TRBV9 TRBD1 - TGTGCCAGCAGCGCTGGACAGGTGACGACCGGGGAGCTGTTTTTT CASSAGQVTTGELFF
TRBJ2-7 TRBV28 - - TGTGCCAGCAGTTCTGCGACCGTCTCCTACGAGCAGTACTTC CASSSATVSYEQYF
TRBJ2-7 TRBV11-3 - - TGTGCCAGCAGCCTTCAAGGCTACGAGCAGTACTTC CASSLQGYEQYF
TRBJ2-3 TRBV30 - - TGTGCCTGGAGTGTACGACTAGTCGGCACAGATACGCAGTATTTT CAWSVRLVGTDTQYF
TRBJ1-1 TRBV29-1 - once TGCAGCGTTGGTAACACTGAAGCTTTCTTT CSVGNTEAFF
TRBJ2-5 TRBV9 - - TGTGCCAGCAGTCCCACCAGACGGGCGGGGGAGACCCAGTACTTC CASSPTRRAGETQYF
TRBJ2-1 TRBV10-3 - once TGTGCCATCAGGAGGGATGGGACCCGTGGTGAGCAGTTCTTC CAIRRDGTRGEQFF
TRBJ2-2 TRBV6-1 TRBD1 - TGTGCCAGCAGTAGACAGGGTGGGGAGCTGTTTTTT CASSRQGGELFF
TRBJ1-5 TRBV9 - - TGTGCCAGCTCTGGGACACCGCTCTTTGATCAGCCCCAGCATTTT CASSGTPLFDQPQHF
TRBJ2-1 TRBV19 - - TGTGCCAGTGGTGGGATCGACAATGAGCAGTTCTTC CASGGIDNEQFF
TRBJ1-4 TRBV10-2 - - TGCGCCACCCTAGGGATACAGGCTAATGAAAAACTGTTTTTT CATLGIQANEKLFF
TRBJ2-7 TRBV29-1 - - TGCAGCGTCGGGTCCGACGAGCAGTACTTC CSVGSDEQYF
TRBJ2-3 TRBV5-4 TRBD2 - TGTGCCAGCAGCTTGGGACTAGCGGGAGGGCGGGGAACAGATACGCAGTATTTT CASSLGLAGGRGTDTQYF
TRBJ2-6 TRBV19 TRBD1 - TGTGCCAGTAGCCCGTTGAGGCAGGGGGCGAGAGGGGCCAACGTCCTGACTTTC CASSPLRQGARGANVLTF
TRBJ2-3 TRBV4-2 TRBD2 - TGTGCCAGCAGCCAAAGGCGGGGGGGCGATACGCAGTATTTT CASSQRRGGDTQYF
TRBJ2-7 TRBV9 TRBD2 - TGTGCCAGCAGCCCCGTCGAGGGGAGGGACGAGCAGTACTTC CASSPVEGRDEQYF
TRBJ2-7 TRBV7-8 - - TGTGCCAGCAGCTTAAGGCGGGGCCGCGAAAGCTCCTACGAGCAGTACTTC CASSLRRGRESSYEQYF
TRBJ2-5 TRBV19 TRBD2 - TGTGCCAGTAGTTCCCCCTTCGGGGGGATAGAAGAGACCCAGTACTTC CASSSPFGGIEETQYF
TRBJ2-3 TRBV19 TRBD1 once TGTGCCAGTAGTACTGACAGGGAAATAGGCGGTACGCAGTATTTT CASSTDREIGGTQYF
TRBJ2-1 TRBV10-1 - - TGCGCCAGCAGCCTGTCCCAGGGGTACAATGAGCAGTTCTTC CASSLSQGYNEQFF
TRBJ2-4 TRBV5-6 - - TGTGCCAGCAGCTTAGGGGGAGGAAACATTCAGTACTTC CASSLGGGNIQYF